This is a list of T cell receptor beta chains from one sample in a study of cytomegalovirus exposure and HLA in healthy donors. Data came from immunoSEQ multiplex PCR; TCRdb stores just in-frame clones and leaves some out. In total, the table holds about 120,000 clones. Sequenced: PBMCs. The source of these receptors is a man aged 18 to 30 in good health and CMV-seronegative. The CDR3 runs from the conserved cysteine through the conserved F or W. The order of the fields is J gene, D gene, V gene, CDR3 DNA, CDR3 protein. D genes are given only for firm matches.

TRBJ2-2	.	TRBV11-2	TGTGCCAGCAGTAGGGAGGGGGTAGGCACCGGGGAGCTGTTTTTT	CASSREGVGTGELFF
TRBJ2-5	TRBD1	TRBV5-6	TGTGCCAGCAGCTCACAGGGGGAAGAGACCCAGTACTTC	CASSSQGEETQYF
TRBJ2-7	.	TRBV5-4	TGTGCCAGCAGTCCGATCGGGGACTCCTACGAGCAGTACTTC	CASSPIGDSYEQYF
TRBJ2-3	.	TRBV14	TGTGCCAGCAGCCAATTCCCGGTCACAGATACGCAGTATTTT	CASSQFPVTDTQYF
TRBJ1-4	.	TRBV27	TGTGCCAGCACAGGGTTGGCAACTAATGAAAAACTGTTTTTT	CASTGLATNEKLFF
TRBJ1-2	TRBD1	TRBV7-2	TGTGCCAGCAGCCATCCCGGACAGGGGAGGAGAGATGGCTACACCTTC	CASSHPGQGRRDGYTF
TRBJ2-1	TRBD1	TRBV11-2	TGTGCCAGCAGCGATACCGGGACAGACCCGTGGAATGAGCAGTTCTTC	CASSDTGTDPWNEQFF
TRBJ2-7	.	TRBV6-6	TGTGCCAGCAGCCTACAGGGCCACGAGCAGTACTTC	CASSLQGHEQYF
TRBJ2-5	.	TRBV5-6	TGTGCCAGCAGCGAAGAACCGAGTAGGACCCAGTACTTC	CASSEEPSRTQYF
TRBJ2-1	TRBD1	TRBV5-1	TGCGCCAGCAGCCCCTGGGACAGATACAATGAGCAGTTCTTC	CASSPWDRYNEQFF
TRBJ1-1	.	TRBV29-1	TGCAGCGTTGCGGGTCGGATGAACACTGAAGCTTTCTTT	CSVAGRMNTEAFF
TRBJ2-7	.	TRBV19	TGTGCCAGTAGTACCGGGACACCTTACGAGCAGTACTTC	CASSTGTPYEQYF
TRBJ2-1	TRBD2	TRBV4-1	TGCGCCAGCAGCCAAGATGGGACTAGGTCCAATGAGCAGTTCTTC	CASSQDGTRSNEQFF
TRBJ2-7	TRBD1	TRBV6-5	TGTGCCAGCAGCCTCCGGGACAGACGCGAGCAGTACTTC	CASSLRDRREQYF
TRBJ2-1	TRBD2	TRBV6-1	TGTGCCAGCAGTGGGTCTAGTAGGCTAGCGGGAGCAGGTGAGCAGTTCTTC	CASSGSSRLAGAGEQFF
TRBJ1-2	.	TRBV7-8	TGTGCCAGCAGCTTATTTGAGGGCTCCTATGGCTACACCTTC	CASSLFEGSYGYTF
TRBJ1-1	.	TRBV28	TGTGCCAGCAGTTTGGTCAGGAATACTGAAGCTTTCTTT	CASSLVRNTEAFF
TRBJ2-1	.	TRBV18	TGTGCCAGCTCACCCCTCGGGGATGAGCAGTTCTTC	CASSPLGDEQFF
TRBJ1-5	.	TRBV25-1	TGTGCCAGCAGTGAACAGGGTATCGGGCAGCCCCAGCATTTT	CASSEQGIGQPQHF
TRBJ2-5	.	TRBV5-4	TGTGCCAGCAGCCCTATGAGTGGGACAAGAGAGACCCAGTACTTC	CASSPMSGTRETQYF
TRBJ1-2	TRBD1	TRBV6-5	TGTGCCAGCAGTCCTAGGGAAGGGACAGATGGCTACACCTTC	CASSPREGTDGYTF
TRBJ2-7	TRBD2	TRBV2	TGTGCCAGCAGGGCTAGCGGGTACGAGCAGTACTTC	CASRASGYEQYF
TRBJ1-2	TRBD1	TRBV7-6	TGTGCCAGCAGCCTGACAGGGGATGGCTACACCTTC	CASSLTGDGYTF
TRBJ1-2	TRBD1	TRBV30	TGTGCCTGGAGTGCCCCCGAAGGGGGCGGCTATGGCTACACCTTC	CAWSAPEGGGYGYTF
TRBJ2-7	.	TRBV30	TGTGCCTGGAGTCAGGGTGCAAGCTCCTACGAGCAGTACTTC	CAWSQGASSYEQYF
TRBJ1-2	.	TRBV30	TGTGCCTGGAGTGCCCACAGTTTCTATGGCTACACCTTC	CAWSAHSFYGYTF
TRBJ2-3	.	TRBV2	TGTGCCAGCAGGGAGGGACCTGGGGTCACAGATACGCAGTATTTT	CASREGPGVTDTQYF
TRBJ2-7	TRBD2	TRBV10-3	TGTGCCATCAGTGAGGGGACTAGCGGGCCCGGATTTGACGAGCAGTACTTC	CAISEGTSGPGFDEQYF
TRBJ1-1	.	TRBV20-1	TGCAGTGCTAGAGGGCCCCCAGGCGCTTTCTTT	CSARGPPGAFF
TRBJ2-1	.	TRBV18	TGTGCCAGCTCACCATTCTCAGGGGGGAGTAACAATGAGCAGTTCTTC	CASSPFSGGSNNEQFF
TRBJ1-1	.	TRBV19	TGTGCCAGTAGTGGCGGGGGGCGGGTCACTGAAGCTTTCTTT	CASSGGGRVTEAFF
TRBJ2-1	TRBD1	TRBV9	TGTGCCAGCAGCGTAGCTCTCCCAAGGGACAGGTTCTCCTACAATGAGCAGTTCTTC	CASSVALPRDRFSYNEQFF
TRBJ1-2	.	TRBV6-5	TGTGCCAGCACCCAGGTAGGGGGACCTGGCTACACCTTC	CASTQVGGPGYTF
TRBJ1-3	.	TRBV10-3	TGTGCCTCCAGAGGTTCACCCGGAAACACCATATATTTT	CASRGSPGNTIYF
TRBJ2-7	TRBD1	TRBV6-5	TGTGCCAGCAGTTACGCCAGGGGGAAGAGCTCCTACGAGCAGTACTTC	CASSYARGKSSYEQYF
TRBJ1-5	.	TRBV6-5	.	CASSSSTGYQPQHF
TRBJ2-1	TRBD1	TRBV7-9	TGTGCCAGCAGCTTAGAGGGGACAGGGGCCTACAATGAGCAGTTCTTC	CASSLEGTGAYNEQFF
TRBJ1-3	TRBD1	TRBV28	TGTGCCAGCAGTCCGACAGGGGAGTTAGCTGGAAACACCATATATTTT	CASSPTGELAGNTIYF
TRBJ2-2	TRBD2	TRBV13	TGTGCCAGCAGCTCCCCCCCGACTAGCGGGGGATACACCGGGGAGCTGTTTTTT	CASSSPPTSGGYTGELFF
TRBJ2-1	TRBD2	TRBV11-2	TGTGCCAGCAGCTTAGTATCCCAGCGGGGGGCCGAGGGGAATGAGCAGTTCTTC	CASSLVSQRGAEGNEQFF
TRBJ1-4	TRBD1	TRBV5-4	TGTGCCAGCAGCGGGGGGACAGGTCCGGATGAAAAACTGTTTTTT	CASSGGTGPDEKLFF
TRBJ2-5	TRBD1	TRBV6-8	TGTGCCAGCAGTCCCAATTGGGACAGGAGAGCCCAGTACTTC	CASSPNWDRRAQYF
TRBJ1-2	.	TRBV13	TGTGCCAGCAGCCCCCTGAACAGGGCGATCTATGGCTACACCTTC	CASSPLNRAIYGYTF
TRBJ1-2	.	TRBV19	TGTGCCAGTAGTATAGAAGGACAGAGGGGTCGTGGCTACACCTTC	CASSIEGQRGRGYTF
TRBJ2-2	.	TRBV5-1	TGCGCCAGCAGCTTGGCCCCTTTCACCGGGGAGCTGTTTTTT	CASSLAPFTGELFF
TRBJ2-2	TRBD1	TRBV6-1	TGTGCCAGCAAAGGGACAGGGGTAGACGCCGGGGAGCTGTTTTTT	CASKGTGVDAGELFF
TRBJ1-6	TRBD1	TRBV4-1	TGCGCCAGCAGCCAAGAGGACAGGAGCTCCTATAATTCACCCCTCCACTTT	CASSQEDRSSYNSPLHF
TRBJ1-1	TRBD1	TRBV13	TGTGCCAGCAGCCGACAGGGGAACACTGAAGCTTTCTTT	CASSRQGNTEAFF
TRBJ1-3	.	TRBV28	TGTGCCAGCCCCCCCACTACCGGAGGACCCAGAAACACCATATATTTT	CASPPTTGGPRNTIYF
TRBJ1-5	TRBD1	TRBV27	TGTGCCAGCAGTTTAGGTGGAGGGACAGGGGTGTCGCAGCCCCAGCATTTT	CASSLGGGTGVSQPQHF
TRBJ2-6	.	TRBV11-2	TGTGCCAGCAGTCGAGGGGGAGCAGCTGGGGCCAACGTCCTGACTTTC	CASSRGGAAGANVLTF
TRBJ2-6	.	TRBV14	TGTGCCAGCAGCCAAGCACGGGGATGGGGGGCCAACGTCCTGACTTTC	CASSQARGWGANVLTF
TRBJ2-6	.	TRBV9	TGTGCCAGCAGCACTGGTTCGGGGTTCGGGGCCAACGTCCTGACTTTC	CASSTGSGFGANVLTF